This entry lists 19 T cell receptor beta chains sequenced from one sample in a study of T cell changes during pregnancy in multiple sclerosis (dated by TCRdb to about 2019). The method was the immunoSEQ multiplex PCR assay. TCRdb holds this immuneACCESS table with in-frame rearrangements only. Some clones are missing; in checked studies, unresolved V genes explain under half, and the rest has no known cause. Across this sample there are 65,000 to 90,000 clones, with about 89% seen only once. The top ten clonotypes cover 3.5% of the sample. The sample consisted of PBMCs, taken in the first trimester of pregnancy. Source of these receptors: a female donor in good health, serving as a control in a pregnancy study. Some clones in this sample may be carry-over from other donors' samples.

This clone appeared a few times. Here the CDR3 DNA reads TGTGCCAGCAGCTTTGCCGCCGGGACAGGGGAGGAGACCCAGTACTTC. Its translation is CASSFAAGTGEETQYF. V and J are TRBV7-9 and TRBJ2-5; TRBD1 matches 10 bases. This CDR3 is 16 amino acids long. Losses at the gene ends were 3 bases for V and 5 bases for J; bases not matched to a gene: 9. CDR1 and CDR2 (germline): SEHNR, FQNEAQ (reference sequence).

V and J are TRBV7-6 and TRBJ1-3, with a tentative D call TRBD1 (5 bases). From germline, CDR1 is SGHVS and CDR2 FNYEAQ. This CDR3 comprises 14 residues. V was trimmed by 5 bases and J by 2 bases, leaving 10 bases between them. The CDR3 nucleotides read TGTGCCAGCAGCCCCTCAGGGCCTGGAAACACCATATATTTT. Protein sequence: CASSPSGPGNTIYF.

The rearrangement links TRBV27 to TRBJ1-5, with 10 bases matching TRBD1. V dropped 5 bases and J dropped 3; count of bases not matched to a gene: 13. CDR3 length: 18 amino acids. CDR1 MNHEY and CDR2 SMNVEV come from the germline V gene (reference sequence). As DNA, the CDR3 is TGTGCCAGCAGTACCGGACTCCGGGACAGGGGTTTCAATCAGCCCCAGCATTTT. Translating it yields CASSTGLRDRGFNQPQHF.

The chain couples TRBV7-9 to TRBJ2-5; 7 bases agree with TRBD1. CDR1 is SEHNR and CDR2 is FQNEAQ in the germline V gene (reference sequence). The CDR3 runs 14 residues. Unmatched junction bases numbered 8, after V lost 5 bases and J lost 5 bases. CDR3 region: CASSRTGVRETQYF. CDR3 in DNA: TGTGCCAGCAGCAGAACAGGGGTCCGGGAGACCCAGTACTTC. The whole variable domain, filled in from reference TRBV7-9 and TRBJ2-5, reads DTGVSQNPRHKITKRGQNVTFRCDPISEHNRLYWYRQTLGQGPEFLTYFQNEAQLEKSRLLSDRFSAERPKGSFSTLEIQRTEQGDSAMYLCASSRTGVRETQYFGPGTRLLVL.

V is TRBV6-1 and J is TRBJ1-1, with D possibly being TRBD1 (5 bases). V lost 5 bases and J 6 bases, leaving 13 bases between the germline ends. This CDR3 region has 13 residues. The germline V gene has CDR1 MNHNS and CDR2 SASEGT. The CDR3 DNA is TGTGCCAGCAGTCCCCGGCGGGGGGCTGAAGCTTTCTTT. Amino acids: CASSPRRGAEAFF.

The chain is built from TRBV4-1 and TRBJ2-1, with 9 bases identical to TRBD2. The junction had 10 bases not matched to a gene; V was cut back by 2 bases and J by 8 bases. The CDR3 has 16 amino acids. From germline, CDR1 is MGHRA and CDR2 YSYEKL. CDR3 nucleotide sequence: TGCGCCAGCAGCCAATACCCCGGGACTAGCAGGGATGAGCAGTTCTTC. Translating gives CASSQYPGTSRDEQFF.

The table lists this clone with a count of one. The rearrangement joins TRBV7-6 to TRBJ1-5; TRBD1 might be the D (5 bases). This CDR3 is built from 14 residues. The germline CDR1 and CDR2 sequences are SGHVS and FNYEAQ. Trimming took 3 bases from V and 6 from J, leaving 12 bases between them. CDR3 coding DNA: TGTGCCAGCAGCTTTGGAGGGGAGGTTCAGCCCCAGCATTTT. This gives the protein CASSFGGEVQPQHF. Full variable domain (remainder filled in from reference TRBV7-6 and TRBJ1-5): GAGVSQSPRYKVTKRGQDVALRCDPISGHVSLYWYRQALGQGPEFLTYFNYEAQQDKSGLPNDRFSAERPEGSISTLTIQRTEQRDSAMYRCASSFGGEVQPQHFGDGTRLSIL.

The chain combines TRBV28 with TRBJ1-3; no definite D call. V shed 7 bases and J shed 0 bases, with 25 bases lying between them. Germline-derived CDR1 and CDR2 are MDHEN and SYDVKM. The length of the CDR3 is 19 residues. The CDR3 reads CASNDLSSYGWSSGNTIYF. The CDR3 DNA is TGTGCCAGCAACGACTTAAGCAGTTACGGCTGGAGCTCTGGAAACACCATATATTTT.

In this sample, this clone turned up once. CDR3 loop: CASSKGIAFLNEQFF. The CDR3 nucleotides read TGTGCCAGTAGTAAGGGAATAGCGTTTTTGAATGAGCAGTTCTTC. V usage is TRBV19 and J usage is TRBJ2-1, with a weak D call TRBD2 (5 bases). Trimming pared 4 bases from V and 7 bases from J, leaving 17 bases between. From germline, CDR1 is LNHDA and CDR2 SQIVND (reference sequence). CDR3 length: 15 amino acids.

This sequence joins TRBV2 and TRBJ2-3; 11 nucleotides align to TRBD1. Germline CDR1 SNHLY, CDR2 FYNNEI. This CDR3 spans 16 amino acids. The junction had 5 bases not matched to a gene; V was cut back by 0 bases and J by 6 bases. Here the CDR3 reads CASSEAGQGVVDTQYF. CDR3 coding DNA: TGTGCCAGCAGTGAAGCGGGACAGGGGGTAGTTGATACGCAGTATTTT.

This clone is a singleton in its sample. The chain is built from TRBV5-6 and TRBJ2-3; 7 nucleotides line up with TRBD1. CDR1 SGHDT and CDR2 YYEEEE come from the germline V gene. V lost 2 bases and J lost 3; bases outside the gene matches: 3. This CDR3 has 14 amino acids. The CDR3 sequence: CASSFPTGTDTQYF. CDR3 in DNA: TGTGCCAGCAGCTTCCCGACAGGGACAGATACGCAGTATTTT.

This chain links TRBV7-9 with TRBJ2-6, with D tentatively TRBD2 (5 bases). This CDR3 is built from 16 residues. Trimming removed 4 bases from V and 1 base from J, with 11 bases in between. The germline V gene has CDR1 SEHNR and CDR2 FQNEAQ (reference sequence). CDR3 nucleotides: TGTGCCAGCAGCTCCGGGGTAAATTCTGGGGCCAACGTCCTGACTTTC. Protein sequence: CASSSGVNSGANVLTF.

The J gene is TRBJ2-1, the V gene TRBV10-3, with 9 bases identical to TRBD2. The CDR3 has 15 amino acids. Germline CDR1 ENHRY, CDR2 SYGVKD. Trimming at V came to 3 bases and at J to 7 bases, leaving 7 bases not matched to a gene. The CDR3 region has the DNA TGTGCCATCAGTGAACTGCGGGGGGGCCAAAATGAGCAGTTCTTC. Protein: CAISELRGGQNEQFF.

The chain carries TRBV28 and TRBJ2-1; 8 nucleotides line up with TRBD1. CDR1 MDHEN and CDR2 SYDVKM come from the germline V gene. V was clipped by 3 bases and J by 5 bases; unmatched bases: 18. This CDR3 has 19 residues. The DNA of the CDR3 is TGTGCCAGCAGTTTCAGCTGGGACAGGAATCCGGGAGTTCACAATGAGCAGTTCTTC. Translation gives CASSFSWDRNPGVHNEQFF.

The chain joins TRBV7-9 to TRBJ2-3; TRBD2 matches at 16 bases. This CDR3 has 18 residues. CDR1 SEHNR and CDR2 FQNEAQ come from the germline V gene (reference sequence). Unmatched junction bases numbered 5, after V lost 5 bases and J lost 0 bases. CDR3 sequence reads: CASSPGTSGGASTDTQYF. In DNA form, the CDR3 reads TGTGCCAGCAGCCCCGGGACTAGCGGGGGGGCTAGCACAGATACGCAGTATTTT.

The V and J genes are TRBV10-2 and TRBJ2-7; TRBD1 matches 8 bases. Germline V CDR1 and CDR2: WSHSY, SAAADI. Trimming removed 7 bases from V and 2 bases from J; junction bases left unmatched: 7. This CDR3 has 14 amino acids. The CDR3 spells CASKPGTGAYEQYF. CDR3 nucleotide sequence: TGCGCCAGCAAACCCGGGACAGGAGCCTACGAGCAGTACTTC.

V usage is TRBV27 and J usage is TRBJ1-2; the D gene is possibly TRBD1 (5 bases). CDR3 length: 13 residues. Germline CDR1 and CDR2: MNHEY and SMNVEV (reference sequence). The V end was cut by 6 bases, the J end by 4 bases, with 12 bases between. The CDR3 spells CASRSAGFYGYTF. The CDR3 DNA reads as TGTGCCAGCAGGTCTGCAGGGTTCTATGGCTACACCTTC.

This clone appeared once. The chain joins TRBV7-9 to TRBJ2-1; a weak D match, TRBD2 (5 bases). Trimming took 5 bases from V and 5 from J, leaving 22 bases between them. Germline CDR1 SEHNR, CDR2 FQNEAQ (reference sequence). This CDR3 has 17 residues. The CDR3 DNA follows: TGTGCCAGCAGCCCGGGCCAGTTGGGAAGACTAAACAATGAGCAGTTCTTC. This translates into CASSPGQLGRLNNEQFF. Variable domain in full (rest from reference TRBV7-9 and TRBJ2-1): DTGVSQNPRHKITKRGQNVTFRCDPISEHNRLYWYRQTLGQGPEFLTYFQNEAQLEKSRLLSDRFSAERPKGSFSTLEIQRTEQGDSAMYLCASSPGQLGRLNNEQFFGPGTRLTVL.

The CDR3 DNA follows: TGCGCCAGCAGCTTGGCGTCTAGCGGGAGGGACACGAACACCGGGGAGCTGTTTTTT. It specifies CASSLASSGRDTNTGELFF. The chain uses TRBV5-1 and TRBJ2-2; 12 bases match TRBD2. Germline V lookup: CDR1 SGHRS, CDR2 YFSETQ. With V trimmed by 0 bases and J by 0 bases, 6 bases remained unmatched. There are 19 residues in the CDR3.